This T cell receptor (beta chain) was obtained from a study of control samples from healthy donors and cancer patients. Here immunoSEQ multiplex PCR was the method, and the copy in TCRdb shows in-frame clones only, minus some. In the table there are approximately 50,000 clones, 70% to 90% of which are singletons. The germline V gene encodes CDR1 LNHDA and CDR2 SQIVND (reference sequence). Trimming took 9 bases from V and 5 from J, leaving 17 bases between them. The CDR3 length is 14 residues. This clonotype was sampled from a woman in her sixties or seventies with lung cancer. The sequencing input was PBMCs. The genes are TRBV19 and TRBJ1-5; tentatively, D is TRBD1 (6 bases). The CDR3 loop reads CASASGQTDQPQHF. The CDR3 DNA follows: TGTGCCAGCGCCTCGGGACAAACTGATCAGCCCCAGCATTTT.